The 10 T cell receptor beta chains below were found in one sample sequenced in a study of PD-1 blockade in mismatch repair-deficient tumors. Libraries were prepared by immunoSEQ multiplex PCR; TCRdb keeps only in-frame clonotypes and omits some of them. The sample has 70,000 to 95,000 clones, approximately 80% seen once. The material sequenced was peripheral blood, taken 44 weeks after starting pembrolizumab. These receptor sequences come from an adult with mismatch repair-deficient cancer.

Worth noting for this clone: A junction boundary mismatches the germline segment, possibly from a read error. V is TRBV7-7 and J is TRBJ2-7, with 8 bases lining up with TRBD1. Germline-derived CDR1 and CDR2 are SSHAT and FNYEAQ (reference sequence). The CDR3 covers 15 residues. This CDR3 reads CASSLGPDRVYEQYF. In nucleotides, the CDR3 is TGTGCTAGCAGCTTAGGGCCGGACAGGGTTTACGAGCAGTACTTC. Drawing the rest from reference TRBV7-7 and TRBJ2-7, the complete variable domain is GAGVSQSPRYKVTKRGQDVTLRCDPISSHATLYWYQQALGQGPEFLTYFNYEAQPDKSGLPSDRFSAERPEGSISTLTIQRTEQRDSAMYRCASSLGPDRVYEQYFGPGTRLTVT.

V gene TRBV29-1 combines with J gene TRBJ2-5; D is unclear. The CDR3 extends over 16 amino acids. The V gene lost 3 bases and the J gene lost 4 bases, with 21 bases spanning the gap. In germline, CDR1 is SQVTM, CDR2 ANQGSEA. CDR3 sequence: CSVDNSPAAPRETQYF. In DNA form, the CDR3 reads TGCAGCGTTGATAATTCCCCGGCAGCGCCGCGAGAGACCCAGTACTTC.

The V call is TRBV19, the J call TRBJ2-1; D assignment may be TRBD1 or TRBD2 (5 bases each). Trimming stripped 5 bases from V and 0 bases from J, with 23 bases between. Germline values: CDR1 LNHDA, CDR2 SQIVND (reference sequence). The CDR3 has 19 residues. CDR3 residues: CASSPDNWGIISSYNEQFF. DNA for the CDR3: TGTGCCAGTAGTCCCGATAATTGGGGGATCATAAGCTCCTACAATGAGCAGTTCTTC.

J is TRBJ2-5 and V is TRBV10-3; 8 positions agree with TRBD2. With V trimmed by 3 bases and J by 5 bases, 5 bases remained unmatched. The germline gives CDR1 ENHRY, CDR2 SYGVKD. The CDR3 has 14 amino acids. In DNA form, the CDR3 reads TGTGCCATCAGTGATGGCGGGGGGAAGGAGACCCAGTACTTC. Protein sequence: CAISDGGGKETQYF.

The J gene is TRBJ2-7, the V gene TRBV4-2; D gene uncertain. The CDR3 is 15 amino acids. CDR1 is LGHNA and CDR2 is YNFKEQ in the germline V gene. V gave up 1 base and J gave up 3 bases, with 13 bases separating them. The CDR3 nucleotides read TGTGCCAGCAGCCAAGGAGATAGGGTGGACTACGAGCAGTACTTC. The encoded protein is CASSQGDRVDYEQYF.

CDR3 residues: CASSLKTGPSSYNEQFF. The CDR3 DNA sequence: TGTGCCAGCAGCTTGAAAACAGGACCTAGCTCCTACAATGAGCAGTTCTTC. This sequence joins TRBV5-8 and TRBJ2-1, with a tentative D call TRBD1 (5 bases). CDR1 is SGHTS, CDR2 YDEGEE, per germline. V lost 1 base and J 0 bases, leaving 14 bases between the germline ends. CDR3 length equals 17 residues.

This clone was found a few times. V and J are TRBV7-9 and TRBJ1-2; D is perhaps TRBD1 (5 bases). CDR1 and CDR2 from the germline V gene are SEHNR and FQNEAQ (reference sequence). V lost 5 bases and J 8 bases, leaving 21 bases between the germline ends. The CDR3 sequence is 15 residues long. CDR3 DNA: TGTGCCAGCAGCCCAGCGACAGATTATTCTATCGGCTACACCTTC. Protein product: CASSPATDYSIGYTF.

This clone was observed a handful of times. This chain's CDR3 is CAISSIGTNYEQYF. CDR3 DNA sequence: TGTGCCATCAGTTCGATCGGGACCAACTACGAGCAGTACTTC. This rearrangement joins TRBV10-3 to TRBJ2-7; D may correspond to TRBD1 or TRBD2 (5 bases each). Per germline, CDR1 ENHRY and CDR2 SYGVKD. Between the trimmed V and J ends, which lost 5 bases and 3 bases, there was a span of 14 bases. The CDR3 runs to 14 residues.

This sequence joins TRBV20-1 and TRBJ2-1, with D hard to call. CDR3 size: 11 residues. Germline CDR1 DFQATT, CDR2 SNEGSKA (reference sequence). Between the trimmed V and J ends, which lost 8 bases and 6 bases, there was a span of 11 bases. CDR3 sequence reads: CSLARSNEQFF. In DNA, the CDR3 is TGCAGTCTCGCCAGAAGCAATGAGCAGTTCTTC.

This clone was found a few times. The chain carries TRBV19 and TRBJ1-5, with unresolved D. The CDR3 has 14 residues. V lost 7 bases and J 1 base, leaving 11 bases between the germline ends. Germline V gene sequence: CDR1 LNHDA, CDR2 SQIVND (reference sequence). Here the CDR3 reads CASTQIQSNQPQHF. The CDR3 DNA reads TGTGCCAGTACCCAGATCCAGAGCAATCAGCCCCAGCATTTT.